The source of this T cell receptor (beta chain) is a study of blood T cell repertoires in COVID-19. The CDR3 is 13 amino acids. Germline V gene sequence: CDR1 KGHDR, CDR2 SFDVKD. V was pared by 5 bases and J by 6 bases, with 9 bases between. The table came from immunoSEQ multiplex PCR; TCRdb's copy has only in-frame clones and leaves some out. Found here are 80,000 or so clones, roughly 85% of them singletons; the top ten hold 10% to 11%. This clonotype was sampled from a man aged 55 to 69 with COVID-19, enrolled during active disease. This chain connects TRBV24-1 to TRBJ2-2; no definite D call. Source material: peripheral blood. DNA for the CDR3: TGTGCCACCAGTGTCCCGGTTTCCGGGGAGCTGTTTTTT. Its protein is CATSVPVSGELFF.